This passage covers 29 T cell receptor beta chains from one sample sequenced in a study of T cell responses to AZD1222 COVID-19 vaccine. Assay: immunoSEQ multiplex PCR; the TCRdb copy retains only in-frame clones and omits some. The sample yields roughly 120,000 clones, 75% to 95% seen once. The sequencing used peripheral blood, collected on day 0 of AZD1222 vaccination. Receptors originate from an adult in good health.

This clone was detected a few times. V usage is TRBV7-9 and J usage is TRBJ2-1, with a tentative D call TRBD1 (6 bases). CDR3 length: 15 residues. V lost 4 bases and J 8 bases, leaving 18 bases between the germline ends. Germline V CDR1 and CDR2: SEHNR, FQNEAQ (reference sequence). CDR3 nucleotides: TGTGCCAGCAGCTCCCGGGACATCAACCTGGATGAGCAGTTCTTC. Translating it yields CASSSRDINLDEQFF.

The V and J genes are TRBV23-1 and TRBJ1-1; 8 nucleotides align to TRBD1. TRBV23-1 is placed among ORFs of uncertain function. The V and J ends lost 2 bases and 1 base, in that order; junction bases with no gene match: 12. The CDR3 extends over 18 amino acids. The CDR3 bases are TGCGCCAGCAGTCAACGGCAGGGGGCAATAATAACGAACACTGAAGCTTTCTTT. This encodes CASSQRQGAIITNTEAFF.

The chain carries TRBV6-5 and TRBJ2-2; no reliable D call. The CDR3 covers 15 residues. Trimming removed 7 bases from V and 1 base from J, with 13 bases in between. Germline V gene lookup returns CDR1 MNHEY and CDR2 SVGAGI. The CDR3 reads CASTGPDQNTGELFF. Written as DNA, the CDR3 is TGTGCCAGCACCGGACCGGATCAGAACACCGGGGAGCTGTTTTTT.

The rearrangement links TRBV5-1 to TRBJ2-2, with D maybe TRBD2 (5 bases). V lost 2 bases to trimming and J lost 5 bases, with 10 bases between them. Germline loops: CDR1 SGHRS, CDR2 YFSETQ. CDR3 length: 14 residues. CDR3 nucleotide sequence: TGCGCCAGCAGCTTCAATAGGAGGACCGGGGAGCTGTTTTTT. Translation: CASSFNRRTGELFF.

The V call is TRBV6-5, the J call TRBJ1-2; tentative D call: TRBD1 (5 bases). The germline V gene has CDR1 MNHEY and CDR2 SVGAGI. The germline V and J ends were trimmed by 6 bases and 4 bases, with 12 bases remaining between them. The CDR3 length is 13 residues. The CDR3 DNA reads TGTGCCAGCAGCGGGGGGGGGAGCTATGGCTACACCTTC. Its protein is CASSGGGSYGYTF.

The V call is TRBV30, the J call TRBJ1-4; D is unclear. Deletions cut 7 bases from V and 3 bases from J, with 9 bases between. The germline CDR1 and CDR2 sequences are GTSNPN and SVGIG (reference sequence). CDR3 size: 12 residues. The CDR3 sequence: CAFSDPNEKLFF. DNA for the CDR3: TGTGCCTTCTCGGACCCTAATGAAAAACTGTTTTTT.

The CDR3 region has the DNA TGTGCCAGCAGCTTTAGGGCCGGGGGACTGAGCTATGGCTACACCTTC. Translating it yields CASSFRAGGLSYGYTF. The V gene is TRBV7-2, the J gene TRBJ1-2; TRBD1 might be the D (5 bases). Germline CDR1 is SGHTA and CDR2 is FQGNSA. V was shortened by 3 bases and J by 4 bases, with 18 bases between the two germline ends. The CDR3 covers 16 residues.

The chain has TRBV10-3 and TRBJ1-5, with D possibly matching TRBD1 (6 bases). With 5 bases removed from V and 9 bases from J, the gap between germline ends came to 11 bases. The CDR3 extends over 12 amino acids. Germline V gene data show CDR1 as ENHRY and CDR2 as SYGVKD. The CDR3 loop reads CAISSGGGPQHF. In DNA form, the CDR3 reads TGTGCCATCAGTTCAGGAGGGGGGCCCCAGCATTTT.

The chain recombines TRBV6-6 with TRBJ1-3, with unresolved D. Deletions cut 8 bases from V and 3 bases from J, with 14 bases between. Germline values: CDR1 MNHNY, CDR2 SVGAGI (reference sequence). The CDR3 runs to 14 residues. DNA of the CDR3: TGTGCCAGCTTAGTCTGGGCAGGTGGAAACACCATATATTTT. Translation: CASLVWAGGNTIYF.

This chain uses TRBV6-5 with TRBJ1-2, with D possibly matching TRBD1 (5 bases). The CDR3 sequence is 14 residues long. CDR1 is MNHEY, CDR2 SVGAGI, per germline. The ends were cut back, 2 bases at V and 6 bases at J, with 13 bases in the middle. CDR3: CASSYGGSGDGYTF. CDR3 nucleotide sequence: TGTGCCAGCAGTTACGGGGGGTCGGGAGATGGCTACACCTTC.

The V call is TRBV18, the J call TRBJ1-1; D may be TRBD1 (5 bases). Trimming cost V 3 bases and J 7 bases, with 18 bases left between them. CDR3 length: 15 residues. Germline CDR1 and CDR2: KGHSH and LQKENI. CDR3 amino acids: CASSPQDLSGVEAFF. The CDR3 nucleotides are TGTGCCAGCTCACCGCAGGACCTCTCGGGGGTTGAAGCTTTCTTT.

The rearrangement uses TRBV4-1 and TRBJ2-1, with 7 bases lining up with TRBD2. V lost 1 base and J lost 9; bases outside the gene matches: 15. This CDR3 region has 17 residues. Germline V lookup: CDR1 MGHRA, CDR2 YSYEKL. CDR3 residues: CASSQGALGGNVIEQFF. The CDR3 nucleotides are TGCGCCAGCAGCCAAGGGGCCTTGGGGGGGAACGTAATTGAGCAGTTCTTC.

The chain couples TRBV30 to TRBJ1-1; D may be TRBD1 (6 bases). V lost 0 bases and J lost 2, with 19 bases in between. The CDR3 totals 17 residues. Germline CDR1 GTSNPN, CDR2 SVGIG (reference sequence). CDR3 bases: TGTGCCTGGAGTGTCAGTTTAGGTCAGGGGAGTAACACTGAAGCTTTCTTT. It translates to CAWSVSLGQGSNTEAFF.

In nucleotides, the CDR3 is TGTGCCAGCAGTTATTCGGACAGGTCAACTAATGAAAAACTGTTTTTT. It is translated as CASSYSDRSTNEKLFF. The chain links TRBV6-5 to TRBJ1-4; 7 bases are a match to TRBD1. CDR3 length: 16 amino acids. Germline V CDR1 and CDR2: MNHEY, SVGAGI. The J segment lost 0 bases and the V segment lost 3 bases, leaving 4 bases of the junction unmatched.

The chain links TRBV19 to TRBJ2-1; no clear D gene. This CDR3 comprises 15 residues. The V end lost 3 bases, the J end lost 6 bases, and 15 bases lay between the germline ends. Germline loops: CDR1 LNHDA, CDR2 SQIVND (reference sequence). The CDR3 coding sequence is TGTGCCAGTAGTATCGCCAGGATAGGATCCAATGAGCAGTTCTTC. It specifies CASSIARIGSNEQFF.

The V call is TRBV30, the J call TRBJ1-5; the D gene is possibly TRBD1 (6 bases). Germline V gene sequence: CDR1 GTSNPN, CDR2 SVGIG (reference sequence). Trimming left V 2 bases short and J 0 bases short, with 17 bases between. The CDR3 length is 17 residues. CDR3: CAWSLSLTGHSNQPQHF. CDR3 nucleotides: TGTGCCTGGAGTCTGAGCTTGACAGGACATAGCAATCAGCCCCAGCATTTT.

The chain couples TRBV19 to TRBJ1-2; a possible D gene is TRBD1 (5 bases). Trimming took 7 bases from V and 2 from J, leaving 11 bases between them. The CDR3 consists of 13 residues. CDR1 LNHDA and CDR2 SQIVND come from the germline V gene (reference sequence). The CDR3 is CASTRGRNYGYTF. CDR3 DNA sequence: TGTGCCAGTACCCGGGGGAGGAACTATGGCTACACCTTC.

The chain employs TRBV9 and TRBJ2-3; D remains ambiguous. There are 16 residues in the CDR3. V was shortened by 2 bases and J by 0 bases, with 13 bases between the two germline ends. Per germline, CDR1 SGDLS and CDR2 YYNGEE. For the CDR3, the DNA is TGTGCCAGCAGCGTCTTCGAACAGACTAGCACAGATACGCAGTATTTT. It yields the protein CASSVFEQTSTDTQYF.

CDR3 amino acids: CASSQDPGRYEQYF. CDR3 bases: TGTGCCAGCAGCCAAGACCCAGGGAGGTACGAGCAGTACTTC. The chain joins TRBV3-1 (or the pseudogene TRBV3-2) to TRBJ2-7; a possible D gene is TRBD2 (6 bases). Trimming shortened V by 0 bases and J by 4 bases, and 10 bases separated the two germline ends. Germline V gene sequence: CDR1 LGHDT, CDR2 YNNKEL (reference sequence). CDR3 length: 14 residues.

In this sample, this clone turned up a few times. This chain joins TRBV5-1 and TRBJ1-1; maybe TRBD1 (5 bases). The germline gives CDR1 SGHRS, CDR2 YFSETQ. The V gene lost 5 bases and the J gene lost 6 bases, with 11 bases spanning the gap. This CDR3 region has 12 residues. CDR3 region: CASSGGKPEAFF. The CDR3 region has the DNA TGCGCCAGCAGTGGGGGAAAACCTGAAGCTTTCTTT.

This clone was observed a few times. This chain uses TRBV27 with TRBJ2-7; D may be TRBD2 (6 bases). Trimming pared 4 bases from V and 3 bases from J, leaving 16 bases between. The CDR3 extends over 15 amino acids. Germline V CDR1 and CDR2: MNHEY, SMNVEV (reference sequence). The DNA of the CDR3 is TGTGCCAGCAGTTCCCTAGCGCTTGGCTTCTACGAGCAGTACTTC. Protein sequence: CASSSLALGFYEQYF.

V usage is TRBV27 and J usage is TRBJ1-1; D possibly corresponds to TRBD1 (5 bases). The CDR3 spans 14 residues. Germline-derived CDR1 and CDR2 are MNHEY and SMNVEV (reference sequence). V gave up 8 bases and J gave up 0 bases, with 13 bases separating them. The CDR3, as DNA: TGTGCCAGCTCCCCGGGACGGATGAACACTGAAGCTTTCTTT. Translated, it gives CASSPGRMNTEAFF.

This rearrangement joins TRBV7-9 to TRBJ1-2; perhaps TRBD1 as D (6 bases). V shed 5 bases and J shed 2 bases, with 12 bases lying between them. Per the germline V gene, CDR1 is SEHNR and CDR2 is FQNEAQ (reference sequence). CDR3 length: 14 residues. This chain's CDR3 is CASSPGQNNYGYTF. DNA for the CDR3: TGTGCCAGCAGCCCCGGACAGAACAACTATGGCTACACCTTC.

The chain links TRBV10-3 to TRBJ1-1; no reliable D call. The CDR3 consists of 11 residues. Germline V gives CDR1 ENHRY, CDR2 SYGVKD. V was clipped by 4 bases and J by 5 bases, with 5 bases between them. The CDR3 loop is CAISGRTEAFF. The DNA for the CDR3 is TGTGCCATCAGTGGACGGACTGAAGCTTTCTTT.

CDR3 sequence: CASSLPGASGANVLTF. The CDR3 DNA is TGTGCCAGCAGCTTGCCAGGGGCCTCTGGGGCCAACGTCCTGACTTTC. V usage is TRBV5-6 and J usage is TRBJ2-6, with D possibly being TRBD1 (6 bases). The CDR3 loop spans 16 amino acids. The V end was cut by 1 base, the J end by 0 bases, with 8 bases between. Per germline, CDR1 SGHDT and CDR2 YYEEEE. Complete variable domain (other parts from reference TRBV5-6 and TRBJ2-6): DAGVTQSPTHLIKTRGQQVTLRCSPKSGHDTVSWYQQALGQGPQFIFQYYEEEERQRGNFPDRFSGHQFPNYSSELNVNALLLGDSALYLCASSLPGASGANVLTFGAGSRLTVL.

The chain is built from TRBV6-5 and TRBJ1-1; 7 nucleotides line up with TRBD1. J lost 2 bases, V lost 4 bases, and 4 bases had no gene match. Germline assignment: CDR1 MNHEY and CDR2 SVGAGI. This CDR3 has 14 residues. The CDR3: CASSSGQRNTEAFF. The CDR3 nucleotides read TGTGCCAGCAGTTCGGGACAGCGTAACACTGAAGCTTTCTTT.

V and J are TRBV11-2 and TRBJ2-5; 9 bases align to TRBD1. This CDR3 is 16 amino acids long. Looked up from germline, CDR1 is SGHAT and CDR2 is FQNNGV. Germline trimming cut 1 base from V and 2 bases from J; bases unmatched to any gene: 5. The chain's CDR3 is CASSLVGTGIQETQYF. In nucleotides, the CDR3 is TGTGCCAGCAGCTTAGTAGGGACAGGGATTCAAGAGACCCAGTACTTC.

This rearrangement joins TRBV19 to TRBJ1-6; possibly TRBD1 for D (5 bases). CDR3 size: 12 residues. V shed 8 bases and J shed 11 bases, with 13 bases lying between them. Per the germline V gene, CDR1 is LNHDA and CDR2 is SQIVND (reference sequence). CDR3 loop: CASGGHQAPLHF. The CDR3 nucleotides are TGTGCCAGTGGGGGTCATCAGGCACCCCTCCACTTT. Full variable domain (missing parts from reference TRBV19 and TRBJ1-6): DGGITQSPKYLFRKEGQNVTLSCEQNLNHDAMYWYRQDPGQGLRLIYYSQIVNDFQKGDIAEGYSVSREKKESFPLTVTSAQKNPTAFYLCASGGHQAPLHFGNGTRLTVT.

J is TRBJ2-5 and V is TRBV18; D not certain. This CDR3 contains 15 residues. V was pared by 1 base and J by 2 bases, with 11 bases between. Germline loops: CDR1 KGHSH, CDR2 LQKENI. The CDR3 reads CASSPRSFAQETQYF. DNA for the CDR3: TGTGCCAGCTCACCACGTTCCTTCGCTCAAGAGACCCAGTACTTC.